This paragraph reports one T cell receptor (beta chain). The antigen is undetermined. The CDR3 is 16 amino acids. Germline V gives CDR1 SGHKS, CDR2 YYEKEE (reference sequence). Trimming removed 9 bases at V and 2 bases at J, with 23 bases between. The entry originates in a study of cytomegalovirus exposure and HLA in healthy donors. Primers: 60 Vbeta forward and 13 Jbeta reverse. In the authors' workflow: In a later analysis, around 11 million of 65 million to 90 million unique beta chains occurred in at least two donors. The repertoire was sequenced with immunoSEQ multiplex PCR; TCRdb's copy has only in-frame clones and lacks some. V and J calls and clone size are those listed in that table; D and trimming were worked out from the DNA. The repertoire consists of 200,000 to 250,000 clones, with 70% occurring once and the leading ten covering 2.6%. Study results and limitations: Segments of the TCR beta V type were, in most cases, productive about 90% or about 30% of the time in an earlier analysis. Later on, analysis showed that most CMV-associated TCR beta chains appeared to be HLA-restricted. When analyzed later, a missense DCLRE1C variant was found to be linked to TCR beta V- and J-gene trimming.

This receptor was taken from a man aged 40-55 years in good health and CMV-seropositive. This chain links TRBV5-5 with TRBJ1-2; D uncertain. The specimen was PBMCs. This chain's CDR3 is CATQGPSWRNNYGYTF. The DNA of the CDR3 is TGTGCCACTCAAGGGCCTTCCTGGAGGAACAACTATGGCTACACCTTC.